This T cell receptor beta chain was identified during a study of OX40 agonist ivuxolimab in advanced cancers. CDR1 is MDHEN, CDR2 SYDVKM, per germline. There are 14 residues in the CDR3. The V end lost 4 bases, the J end lost 5 bases, and 14 bases lay between the germline ends. Concerning this clone: Its antigen is not identified.

Assay: immunoSEQ multiplex PCR; the TCRdb copy retains only in-frame clones and omits some. This table has approximately 100,000 clones, just over 90% appearing once. The study, taken as a whole, reports: There was clonal expansion of CD4+ and CD8+ blood T cells by week 6 at 0.1 to 3.0 mg/kg.

The chain joins TRBV28 to TRBJ2-5, with D perhaps matching TRBD2 (5 bases). The sample consisted of CD4+ or CD8+ T cells sorted from blood, taken in a trial of the OX40 agonist ivuxolimab. The clonotype originates from an adult with an advanced solid tumor such as melanoma, head and neck, liver or kidney cancer. The chain's CDR3 is CASSYGSRGETQYF. The CDR3 nucleotides are TGTGCCAGCAGTTATGGGTCAAGAGGGGAGACCCAGTACTTC.